What follows is one TCR beta chain and its context. Its target is not known. These data are taken from a study of radiotherapy plus CTLA-4 blockade in lung cancer. Overall study: Disease control was achieved by 31% of patients, and objective responses by about 19%. Study-wide results and caveats: An expansion of tumor-derived TCR clones occurred in blood after radiotherapy plus ipilimumab. Dynamics of early blood T cell clones, together with interferon-beta, were reportedly the best predictors of response.

Each patient with chemo-refractory metastatic non-small-cell lung cancer was treated with focal radiation plus CTLA-4 blockade using ipilimumab. This CDR3 is 10 amino acids long. Germline loops: CDR1 DFQATT, CDR2 SNEGSKA (reference sequence). Repertoires were generated with immunoSEQ multiplex PCR, while TCRdb's copy carries only in-frame clones and drops some. Here the sample spans 35,000 or so clones, roughly 85% being singletons. Material: peripheral blood, obtained from a patient treated with radiotherapy plus ipilimumab. This chain uses TRBV20-1 with TRBJ2-5, with TRBD1 identical over 7 bases. This TCR derives from a human donor with non-small cell lung cancer who had stable disease on radiotherapy plus ipilimumab. CDR3 protein: CSGQEETQYF. For the CDR3, the DNA is TGCAGCGGACAGGAAGAGACCCAGTACTTC.